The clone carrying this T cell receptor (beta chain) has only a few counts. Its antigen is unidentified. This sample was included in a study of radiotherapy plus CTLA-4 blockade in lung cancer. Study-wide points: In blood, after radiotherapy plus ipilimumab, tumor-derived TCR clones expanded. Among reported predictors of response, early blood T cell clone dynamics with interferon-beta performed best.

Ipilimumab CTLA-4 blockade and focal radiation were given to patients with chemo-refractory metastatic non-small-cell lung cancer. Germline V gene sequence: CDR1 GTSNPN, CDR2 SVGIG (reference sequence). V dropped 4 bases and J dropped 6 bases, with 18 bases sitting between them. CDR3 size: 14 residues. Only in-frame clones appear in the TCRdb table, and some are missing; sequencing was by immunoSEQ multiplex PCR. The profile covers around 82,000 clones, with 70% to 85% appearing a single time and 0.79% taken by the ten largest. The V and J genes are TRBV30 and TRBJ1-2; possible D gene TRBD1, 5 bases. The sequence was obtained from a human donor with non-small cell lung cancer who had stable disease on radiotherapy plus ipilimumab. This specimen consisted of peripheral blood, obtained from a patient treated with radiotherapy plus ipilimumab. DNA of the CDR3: TGTGCCTGGAAGGAGAGTGGGGGTCTTAATGGCTACACCTTC. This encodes CAWKESGGLNGYTF.